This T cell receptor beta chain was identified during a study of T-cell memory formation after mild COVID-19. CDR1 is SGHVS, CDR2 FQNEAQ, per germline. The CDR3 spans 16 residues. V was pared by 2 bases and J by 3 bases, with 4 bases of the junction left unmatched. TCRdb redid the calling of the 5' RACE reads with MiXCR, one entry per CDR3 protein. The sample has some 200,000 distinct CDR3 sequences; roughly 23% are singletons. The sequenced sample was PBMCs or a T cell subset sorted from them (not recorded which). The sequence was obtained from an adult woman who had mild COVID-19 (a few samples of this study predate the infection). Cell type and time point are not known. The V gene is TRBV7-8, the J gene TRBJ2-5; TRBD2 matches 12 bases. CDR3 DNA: TGTGCCAGCAGCTTATGGACTAGCGGGGACGAAGAGACCCAGTACTTC. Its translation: CASSLWTSGDEETQYF.